The rows below give T cell receptor beta chains drawn from one sample of a study of cytomegalovirus exposure and HLA in healthy donors. Profiling relied on immunoSEQ multiplex PCR, and the TCRdb table lists in-frame clones only, not all of them. The sample lists about 160,000 clones, 55% to 75% occurring once. The sample was PBMCs. These receptors originate from a woman aged 55-70 years in good health and CMV-seropositive. CDR3s include the opening cysteine and the closing phenylalanine or tryptophan. The order of the fields is J gene, clone size, CDR3 length, V gene, D gene, CDR3 DNA, CDR3 protein. A D gene is named only where the DNA matches it firmly. Not every row has a clone size; where given, it reads once, few, many or a size class.

>TRBJ2-2|NA|16|TRBV5-6|NA
TGTGCCAGCAGCTTGGTTAGGGACTGGTACACCGGGGAGCTGTTTTTT
CASSLVRDWYTGELFF
>TRBJ1-1|few|15|TRBV5-4|NA
TGTGCCAGCAGCTTGTATGGGCAGGGGAACACTGAAGCTTTCTTT
CASSLYGQGNTEAFF
>TRBJ2-3|NA|15|TRBV28|TRBD2
TGTGCCAGCGGCCCGGAACTAGCGGGAGGCCGATCGCAGTATTTT
CASGPELAGGRSQYF
>TRBJ1-1|NA|15|TRBV28|NA
TGTGCCAGCAGTTTAAGAGCTGGGGCGAACACTGAAGCTTTCTTT
CASSLRAGANTEAFF
>TRBJ1-1|NA|13|TRBV30|NA
TGTGCCTGGAGACATGGTATGAACACTGAAGCTTTCTTT
CAWRHGMNTEAFF
>TRBJ2-1|NA|14|TRBV27|NA
TGTGCCAGCACTTACAGCAGCTCCTACAATGAGCAGTTCTTC
CASTYSSSYNEQFF
>TRBJ2-5|few|11|TRBV20-1|NA
TGCAGTGGGACAGCTCAAGAGACCCAGTACTTC
CSGTAQETQYF
>TRBJ2-1|few|15|TRBV5-4|NA
TGTGCCAGCAGCTTGGTCAGGGCTGTGGGCAATGAGCAGTTCTTC
CASSLVRAVGNEQFF
>TRBJ2-7|NA|13|TRBV10-3|NA
TGTGCCATCAGTGGAGCCGTTGACTACGAGCAGTACTTC
CAISGAVDYEQYF
>TRBJ1-5|few|13|TRBV6-1|NA
TGTGCCAGCAGTGAAGGGGGGGGTACAGGGACTCATTTT
CASSEGGGTGTHF
>TRBJ2-5|few|15|TRBV6-1|TRBD2
TGTGCCAGCAGTGTTTTCCCGGGACTAGAGGAGACCCAGTACTTC
CASSVFPGLEETQYF
>TRBJ2-1|NA|15|TRBV29-1|TRBD1
TGCAGCGTGGTAACCGGGACAGGGTCCTACAATGAGCAGTTCTTC
CSVVTGTGSYNEQFF
>TRBJ1-2|NA|11|TRBV28|NA
TGTGCCAGCAGTTTACGAGGGGGCTACACCTTC
CASSLRGGYTF
>TRBJ2-2|NA|16|TRBV19|TRBD2
TGTGCCAGTAGGCCCACTAGCGGGGTTGCCACCGGGGAGCTGTTTTTT
CASRPTSGVATGELFF
>TRBJ2-7|NA|15|TRBV7-6|NA
TGTGCCAGCAGCCCGGGACTCACGTTCGACTACGAGCAGTACTTC
CASSPGLTFDYEQYF
>TRBJ2-3|NA|18|TRBV4-2|TRBD1
TGTGCCAGCAGCCAAGGACGGGACAGGGGATTATTCACAGATACGCAGTATTTT
CASSQGRDRGLFTDTQYF
>TRBJ2-1|NA|13|TRBV28|NA
TGTGCCAGCACTCCCCGGGGCGGGGATGAGCAGTTCTTC
CASTPRGGDEQFF
>TRBJ1-1|NA|17|TRBV7-8|TRBD1
TGTGCCAGCAGCCCACTAGGACAGGGGGCGAGGAACACTGAAGCTTTCTTT
CASSPLGQGARNTEAFF
>TRBJ1-4|NA|16|TRBV5-1|NA
TGCGCCAGCAGCTTCGGGACAACAACCTTTAATGAAAAACTGTTTTTT
CASSFGTTTFNEKLFF
>TRBJ2-7|NA|15|TRBV5-1|NA
TGCGCCAGCAGCCCCGAAAGCGGATTTCCCTACGAGCAGTACTTC
CASSPESGFPYEQYF
>TRBJ2-7|NA|15|TRBV19|TRBD2
TGTGCCAGTAGCGCGTGGACTAGCGGGATGGGAGAGCAGTACTTC
CASSAWTSGMGEQYF
>TRBJ2-1|NA|14|TRBV4-3|NA
TGCGCCAGCAGCCAAGATAGGAGAACCGATGAGCAGTTCTTC
CASSQDRRTDEQFF
>TRBJ2-3|NA|17|TRBV4-3|NA
TGCGCCAGCAGCCAGGACCTCGTGGAGGCTAGCACAGATACGCAGTATTTT
CASSQDLVEASTDTQYF
>TRBJ2-7|NA|15|TRBV7-2|TRBD1
TGTGCCAGCAGCTTAGCGACAGGGTTGGGGGCTGAGCAGTACTTC
CASSLATGLGAEQYF
>TRBJ2-1|NA|12|TRBV7-9|NA
TGTTCCAGCAGCTCCAACTTCAATGAGCAGTTCTTC
CSSSSNFNEQFF
>TRBJ1-1|NA|13|TRBV28|NA
TGTGCCAGCAGTAAAACAGTGAACACTGAAGCTTTCTTT
CASSKTVNTEAFF
>TRBJ2-7|few|14|TRBV11-1|NA
TGTGCCAGCAGCTTAAACAGCAACTCCTACGAGCAGTACTTC
CASSLNSNSYEQYF
>TRBJ2-1|NA|14|TRBV19|NA
TGTGCCAGTAAGGAGCAGAGAGGCTACAATGAGCAGTTCTTC
CASKEQRGYNEQFF
>TRBJ2-5|NA|13|TRBV9|NA
TGTGCCAGCAGCGTAAACGGGGTAGAGACCCAGTACTTC
CASSVNGVETQYF
>TRBJ1-3|NA|15|TRBV11-2|TRBD1
TGTGCCAGCAGCTGGGACAGGGTGACTGGAAACACCATATATTTT
CASSWDRVTGNTIYF
>TRBJ2-1|once|16|TRBV9|TRBD2
TGTGCCAGCAGCGTAGGCCTAGCGGGAGATATAAATGAGCAGTTCTTC
CASSVGLAGDINEQFF
>TRBJ2-5|NA|13|TRBV28|TRBD1
TGTGCCAGCAGGGGACAGCCCGGGGAGACCCAGTACTTC
CASRGQPGETQYF
>TRBJ2-3|NA|12|TRBV5-1|TRBD2
TGCGCCAGCAAAAGGGAGGGGGATACGCAGTATTTT
CASKREGDTQYF
>TRBJ2-1|NA|15|TRBV7-2|TRBD2
TGTGCCAGCAGGCCCGCGGGACTAAATACCAATGAGCAGTTCTTC
CASRPAGLNTNEQFF
>TRBJ1-2|NA|15|TRBV2|NA
TGTGCCAGCAGTGACTTTAGGGGAATTAACTATGGCTACACCTTC
CASSDFRGINYGYTF